This T cell receptor (beta chain) was captured by sequencing in a study of T cell responses to AZD1222 COVID-19 vaccine. Germline V lookup: CDR1 SGHRS, CDR2 YFSETQ. The CDR3 is 15 residues long. With V trimmed by 2 bases and J by 2 bases, 4 bases remained unmatched. Sequenced by immunoSEQ multiplex PCR; TCRdb stores in-frame clones only, minus some. The sample records fewer than 200,000 clones, about 88% being singletons. Findings and limits, study-wide: White British people made up most donors, females outnumbered males, and clonal diversity was possibly underestimated. Only six or seven AZD1222 recipients tested seropositive at baseline. Across spike, vaccine-associated CD4 TCRs were found, dominant at 160-218 and 743-854.

This clone was seen a handful of times. The antigen is not known. The sample was peripheral blood, taken on day 0 of AZD1222 vaccination. The genes are TRBV5-1 and TRBJ2-5; 9 nucleotides agree with TRBD1. The TCR originated in an adult in good health. In DNA, the CDR3 is TGCGCCAGCAGCTTAGCGGACAGGGGACAAGAGACCCAGTACTTC. Amino acids: CASSLADRGQETQYF.